The text below deals with one T cell receptor beta chain. The antigen is undetermined. Assay: immunoSEQ multiplex PCR; the TCRdb copy retains only in-frame clones and omits some. The table includes about 65,000 clones, 87% detected once. This entry comes from a study of CD4 T cells in relation to SARS-CoV-2 and coronaviruses. With 6 bases removed from V and 0 bases from J, the gap between germline ends came to 11 bases. Germline CDR1 reads MNHEY; CDR2 reads SVGAGI. The CDR3 totals 14 residues. Before the COVID-19 pandemic, during about 2011-2019, CD4+ T cells were taken from unexposed donors. Findings of the study overall: Monoreactive clones expanded significantly more to SARS-CoV-2 than crossreactive clones did. The cross-reactivity analysis covered only spike protein, not other viral proteins. Samples before the pandemic and after infection were not matched within any donor.

This receptor was taken from a human donor in good health. Sequencing was done on a sample of memory CD4+ T cells from PBMCs. The chain recombines TRBV6-5 with TRBJ1-1; tentative D call: TRBD1 (5 bases). The CDR3 DNA reads TGTGCCAGCAGAACCGAGGACATGAACACTGAAGCTTTCTTT. As protein: CASRTEDMNTEAFF.